This is a list of T cell receptor beta chains from one sample in a study of OX40 agonist ivuxolimab in advanced cancers. Only in-frame clones appear in the TCRdb table, and some are missing; sequencing was by immunoSEQ multiplex PCR. The table has more than 30,000 clones, roughly 86% seen once; the top ten hold 25%. The sample consisted of CD4+ or CD8+ T cells sorted from blood, taken in a trial of the OX40 agonist ivuxolimab. The receptors derive from an adult with an advanced solid tumor such as melanoma, head and neck, liver or kidney cancer. The CDR3 runs from the conserved cysteine through the conserved F or W. D genes are given only for firm matches. Expanded clones are given a class, and other clones once, few, many or no size at all.

CDR3aa,CDR3nt,len,v_gene,d_gene,j_gene,abundance
CSVQPGLAGDEQYF,TGCAGCGTACAACCGGGACTAGCCGGAGATGAGCAGTACTTC,14,TRBV29-1,TRBD2,TRBJ2-7,NA
CASSLGDRGRYNEQFF,TGTGCCAGCAGCCTGGGGGATCGTGGGAGGTACAATGAGCAGTTCTTC,16,TRBV11-2,NA,TRBJ2-1,NA
CASSPRDRGNNEQFF,TGTGCCAGCAGCCCTCGGGACAGGGGTAACAATGAGCAGTTCTTC,15,TRBV11-3,TRBD1,TRBJ2-1,NA
CASSKGTGETQYF,TGTGCCAGCAGTAAGGGGACCGGCGAGACCCAGTACTTC,13,TRBV6-1,NA,TRBJ2-5,NA
CASSELAGMDEQFF,TGTGCCAGCAGTGAACTAGCGGGAATGGATGAGCAGTTCTTC,14,TRBV2,TRBD2,TRBJ2-1,NA
CASSNQMSRETQYF,TGTGCCAGCAGTAATCAGATGAGTCGGGAGACCCAGTACTTC,14,TRBV6-6,NA,TRBJ2-5,NA
CATSSRRGSNQPQHF,TGTGCCACCAGCTCCCGGCGGGGAAGCAATCAGCCCCAGCATTTT,15,TRBV15,NA,TRBJ1-5,NA
CASSQRPNQPQHF,TGTGCCAGCAGCCAAAGGCCCAATCAGCCCCAGCATTTT,13,TRBV14,NA,TRBJ1-5,NA
CASSPETSSGANVLTF,TGTGCCAGCAGCCCTGAAACATCCTCTGGGGCCAACGTCCTGACTTTC,16,TRBV28,NA,TRBJ2-6,NA
CASSIGLAERYKQVF,TGTGCCAGTAGTATTGGACTAGCGGAAAGATACAAGCAGGTCTTC,15,TRBV19,TRBD2,TRBJ2-1,NA
CASSIDRQETQYF,TGTGCCAGTAGTATAGATCGACAAGAGACCCAGTACTTC,13,TRBV19,NA,TRBJ2-5,NA
CASSSNSGRNGGYTF,TGTGCCAGCAGCTCAAACAGTGGAAGGAATGGTGGCTACACCTTC,15,TRBV5-4,NA,TRBJ1-2,NA
CASSSPYRGPSNEQFF,TGTGCCAGCAGCTCCCCCTATAGGGGCCCTAGCAATGAGCAGTTCTTC,16,TRBV11-2,NA,TRBJ2-1,NA
CASSLRAASGEAFF,TGCGCCAGCAGCTTGAGAGCAGCCTCGGGTGAAGCTTTCTTT,14,TRBV5-1,NA,TRBJ1-1,once
CASSPTENTNYGYTF,TGTGCCAGCTCACCGACAGAAAATACTAACTATGGCTACACCTTC,15,TRBV18,NA,TRBJ1-2,NA
CASSVETSSYNEQFF,TGTGCCAGCAGCGTAGAGACTAGCTCCTACAATGAGCAGTTCTTC,15,TRBV9,NA,TRBJ2-1,NA
CASRLDRGLRETQYF,TGTGCCAGCAGGCTCGACAGGGGGCTTAGGGAGACCCAGTACTTC,15,TRBV6-1,TRBD1,TRBJ2-5,NA
CASSPGQTDTQYF,TGTGCTAGCAGCCCCGGTCAGACAGATACGCAGTATTTT,13,TRBV7-7,NA,TRBJ2-3,few
CASSLAGSFWGYTF,TGTGCCAGCAGCTTAGCGGGCAGTTTTTGGGGCTACACCTTC,14,TRBV7-9,NA,TRBJ1-2,NA
CASTLNAGAITDTQYF,TGTGCCAGCACCCTTAATGCGGGGGCCATCACAGATACGCAGTATTTT,16,TRBV9,NA,TRBJ2-3,NA
CASSEFEGQNYEQYF,TGTGCCAGCAGTGAGTTTGAGGGCCAAAACTACGAGCAGTACTTC,15,TRBV6-4,NA,TRBJ2-7,NA
CASSLVGETQYF,TGTGCCAGCAGCTTAGTAGGAGAGACCCAGTACTTC,12,TRBV7-9,NA,TRBJ2-5,NA
CASSMVGAEQYF,TGTGCCAGTAGTATGGTGGGGGCCGAGCAGTACTTC,12,TRBV19,NA,TRBJ2-7,NA
CASSDVRATGLTQYF,TGTGCCAGCAGTGACGTAAGGGCCACGGGACTTACGCAGTATTTT,15,TRBV6-1,NA,TRBJ2-3,NA
CASSEIGVLNTEAFF,TGTGCCAGCAGTGAAATCGGGGTCTTGAACACTGAAGCTTTCTTT,15,TRBV6-1,NA,TRBJ1-1,NA
CASSLVAGASYNEQFF,TGCGCCAGCAGCTTGGTGGCGGGAGCGAGCTACAATGAGCAGTTCTTC,16,TRBV5-1,TRBD2,TRBJ2-1,NA
CASTTSGRVNEQFF,TGTGCCAGCACTACTAGCGGGAGAGTCAATGAGCAGTTCTTC,14,TRBV6-1,TRBD2,TRBJ2-1,NA